These 22 T cell receptor beta chains share one sample of origin, sequenced in a study of lymphopenia after photon versus proton radiotherapy. Data came from immunoSEQ multiplex PCR; TCRdb stores just in-frame clones and leaves some out. The sample has some 42,000 clones; approximately 80% are singletons. The material sequenced was peripheral blood, taken from a patient treated with proton-based radiotherapy. These TCRs come from a woman in her 70s with pancreatic cancer.

The chain couples TRBV7-9 to TRBJ2-7, with D possibly being TRBD1 (5 bases). This CDR3 comprises 14 residues. Germline-derived CDR1 and CDR2 are SEHNR and FQNEAQ (reference sequence). Trimming shortened V by 6 bases and J by 4 bases, and 16 bases separated the two germline ends. Written as DNA, the CDR3 is TGTGCCAGCAGGGCAGGGCATACATCTTACGAGCAGTACTTC. Encoded protein: CASRAGHTSYEQYF.

The J gene is TRBJ2-5, the V gene TRBV5-1; TRBD1 matches 9 bases. V shed 5 bases and J 6 bases; nucleotides not matched to a gene: 8. The CDR3 is 14 residues long. The V gene's germline CDR1 is SGHRS and CDR2 YFSETQ. The CDR3 region is CASRSGTGHQTQYF. As DNA, the CDR3 is TGCGCCAGCAGGTCCGGGACAGGGCACCAGACCCAGTACTTC.

This chain joins TRBV28 and TRBJ2-7; 9 nucleotides agree with TRBD1. The CDR3 consists of 15 residues. The junction had 10 bases not matched to a gene; V was cut back by 4 bases and J by 6 bases. The germline CDR1 and CDR2 sequences are MDHEN and SYDVKM. The CDR3 DNA reads TGTGCCAGCAGTTCCTGGGGGACAGGGTACGCCGAGCAGTACTTC. Translating gives CASSSWGTGYAEQYF.

The rearrangement joins TRBV4-3 to TRBJ1-1; D uncertain. Germline V gene sequence: CDR1 LGHNA, CDR2 YSLEER. This CDR3 contains 14 residues. Trimming took 1 base from V and 1 from J, leaving 7 bases between them. CDR3 sequence: CASSQVIGNTEAFF. DNA of the CDR3: TGCGCCAGCAGCCAAGTTATCGGGAACACTGAAGCTTTCTTT.

This clone was seen more than once but under ten times. The J gene is TRBJ1-2, the V gene TRBV28; 7 bases are a match to TRBD1. The junction had 20 bases not matched to a gene; V was cut back by 1 base and J by 0 bases. The germline CDR1 and CDR2 sequences are MDHEN and SYDVKM. This CDR3 comprises 21 residues. The CDR3: CASSLSWTGDLHLQPNYGYTF. Here the CDR3 DNA reads TGTGCCAGCAGTTTATCCTGGACAGGAGACTTACATTTGCAACCTAACTATGGCTACACCTTC.

The chain couples TRBV28 to TRBJ2-7; 8 positions agree with TRBD1. The germline CDR1 and CDR2 sequences are MDHEN and SYDVKM. This CDR3 region has 16 residues. V was clipped by 4 bases and J by 4 bases; unmatched bases: 12. CDR3 sequence reads: CASSSPTGTGSYEQYF. CDR3 in DNA: TGTGCCAGCAGTTCCCCGACCGGGACAGGATCATACGAGCAGTACTTC.

As DNA, the CDR3 is TGTGCCAGCAGCTTCCGGCGCTCCATACTGGACTTCTTC. Residues: CASSFRRSILDFF. This rearrangement joins TRBV7-2 to TRBJ2-1; no reliable D call. Trimming pared 3 bases from V and 16 bases from J, leaving 19 bases between. The CDR3 is 13 amino acids. The germline CDR1 and CDR2 sequences are SGHTA and FQGNSA.

The V gene is TRBV5-1, the J gene TRBJ2-5; D may be TRBD1 or TRBD2 (5 bases each). Trimming shortened V by 4 bases and J by 4 bases, and 11 bases separated the two germline ends. CDR1 is SGHRS and CDR2 is YFSETQ in the germline V gene. The CDR3 runs 13 residues. The CDR3 reads CASSEGFGETQYF. DNA for the CDR3: TGCGCCAGCAGCGAGGGGTTTGGAGAGACCCAGTACTTC.

The rearrangement links TRBV4-1 to TRBJ2-3; 7 bases map to TRBD2. This CDR3 has 18 residues. J was trimmed by 4 bases and V by 0 bases; bases with no gene match: 13. Germline V lookup: CDR1 MGHRA, CDR2 YSYEKL. The CDR3 DNA sequence: TGCGCCAGCAGCCAAGATTCGTCGGCGGGAGAAGGCCCAGATACGCAGTATTTT. Translating gives CASSQDSSAGEGPDTQYF.

J is TRBJ1-2 and V is TRBV15; D unresolved. The germline V gene encodes CDR1 LNHNV and CDR2 YYDKDF (reference sequence). The CDR3 extends over 17 amino acids. The germline V and J ends were trimmed by 0 bases and 0 bases, with 14 bases remaining between them. This CDR3 reads CATSRERGPHANYGYTF. The CDR3 DNA sequence: TGTGCCACCAGCAGAGAAAGAGGACCACACGCTAACTATGGCTACACCTTC.

J is TRBJ1-2 and V is TRBV6-6; no definite D call. V was pared by 0 bases and J by 6 bases, with 11 bases between. Germline CDR1 is MNHNY and CDR2 is SVGAGI (reference sequence). This CDR3 has 14 residues. The CDR3 sequence: CASSYSLALNGYTF. The CDR3 DNA reads TGTGCCAGCAGTTACTCTCTGGCACTGAATGGCTACACCTTC.

This sequence joins TRBV7-9 and TRBJ2-7; 9 bases are shared with TRBD1. J lost 5 bases, V lost 3 bases, and 5 bases had no gene match. Germline V CDR1 and CDR2: SEHNR, FQNEAQ (reference sequence). This CDR3 has 14 residues. This chain's CDR3 is CASSFSGTGNEQYF. CDR3 DNA sequence: TGTGCCAGCAGCTTTTCCGGGACAGGGAACGAGCAGTACTTC.

This chain uses TRBV29-1 with TRBJ2-7; 9 positions agree with TRBD1. Germline CDR1 and CDR2: SQVTM and ANQGSEA. This CDR3 comprises 12 residues. The V segment lost 6 bases and the J segment 4 bases; nucleotides outside the gene matches: 4. This CDR3 reads CSVVQGAYEQYF. CDR3 coding DNA: TGCAGCGTAGTACAGGGGGCTTACGAGCAGTACTTC.

This chain connects TRBV28 to TRBJ2-7; a possible D gene is TRBD2 (6 bases). Trimming took off 10 bases at V and 4 bases at J, with 23 bases between the two ends. This CDR3 contains 15 residues. The germline V gene encodes CDR1 MDHEN and CDR2 SYDVKM. The CDR3 nucleotides read TGTGCCACCCATGGAACCTGGAGGGAGGTGTACGAGCAGTACTTC. This codes for CATHGTWREVYEQYF.

V and J are TRBV6-5 and TRBJ1-5, with D possibly matching TRBD1 (6 bases). Trimming stripped 2 bases from V and 6 bases from J, with 17 bases between. Germline loops: CDR1 MNHEY, CDR2 SVGAGI. The CDR3 runs to 16 residues. In DNA form, the CDR3 reads TGTGCCAGCAGTTACAGGGGGTTCGATGTCGGTCAGCCCCAGCATTTT. Translating it yields CASSYRGFDVGQPQHF.

The sample holds a few counts of this clone. This chain joins TRBV9 and TRBJ2-6; D is ambiguous. CDR1 is SGDLS and CDR2 is YYNGEE in the germline V gene. V was shortened by 0 bases and J by 0 bases, with 7 bases between the two germline ends. The CDR3 has 16 residues. CDR3 bases: TGTGCCAGCAGCGTAGAACAGCCCTCTGGGGCCAACGTCCTGACTTTC. Protein: CASSVEQPSGANVLTF.

A few counts support this clone. This chain links TRBV29-1 with TRBJ1-1, with a weak D call TRBD1 (6 bases). The V end lost 6 bases, the J end lost 5 bases, and 19 bases lay between the germline ends. Germline V gene lookup returns CDR1 SQVTM and CDR2 ANQGSEA. The CDR3 loop spans 14 amino acids. CDR3 region: CSVIRDKGKTEAFF. The CDR3 DNA follows: TGCAGCGTCATCCGGGACAAAGGCAAGACTGAAGCTTTCTTT.

This clone was observed a few times. This chain links TRBV5-4 with TRBJ1-1; no definite D call. V was clipped by 4 bases and J by 4 bases, with 11 bases between them. From germline, CDR1 is SGHNT and CDR2 YYREEE (reference sequence). The CDR3 is 13 residues long. CDR3 residues: CASSLRGSTEAFF. CDR3 nucleotide sequence: TGTGCCAGCAGCCTTCGAGGGAGCACTGAAGCTTTCTTT.

J is TRBJ1-5 and V is TRBV2; D uncertain. Trimming cost V 6 bases and J 6 bases, with 9 bases left between them. CDR3 length: 12 residues. CDR1 and CDR2 (germline): SNHLY, FYNNEI. The CDR3 here is CASRGDGQPQHF. The CDR3 DNA sequence: TGTGCCAGCAGAGGAGACGGTCAGCCCCAGCATTTT.

This rearrangement joins TRBV10-3 to TRBJ2-1, with TRBD2 matching 10 bases. The V gene's germline CDR1 is ENHRY and CDR2 SYGVKD. V lost 6 bases, J lost 3 bases, and 8 bases stayed unmatched. This CDR3 has 16 residues. CDR3: CAISDRPSGSYNEQFF. The CDR3 DNA follows: TGTGCCATCAGCGACCGTCCTAGCGGGAGCTACAATGAGCAGTTCTTC.

This clone was picked up a small number of times. The V gene is TRBV4-3, the J gene TRBJ2-6; 8 positions agree with TRBD1. J was trimmed by 4 bases and V by 0 bases; bases with no gene match: 8. The germline gives CDR1 LGHNA, CDR2 YSLEER. The CDR3 spans 18 residues. Written as DNA, the CDR3 is TGCGCCAGCAGCCAAGAAGTCTCCGGGACAGGAGGGGCCAACGTCCTGACTTTC. Translating gives CASSQEVSGTGGANVLTF.

This clone has more than one count but fewer than ten. V and J are TRBV7-9 and TRBJ1-2, with D hard to call. CDR1 and CDR2 (germline): SEHNR, FQNEAQ (reference sequence). V lost 1 base, J lost 7 bases, and 13 bases lay in between. The CDR3 is 14 residues long. The CDR3, as DNA: TGTGCCAGCAGCTTAGGCGGCGGGCGGGCTGGCTACACCTTC. Its protein is CASSLGGGRAGYTF. Together with reference TRBV7-9 and TRBJ1-2, the CDR3 gives the full variable domain: DTGVSQNPRHKITKRGQNVTFRCDPISEHNRLYWYRQTLGQGPEFLTYFQNEAQLEKSRLLSDRFSAERPKGSFSTLEIQRTEQGDSAMYLCASSLGGGRAGYTFGSGTRLTVV.